There are a few counts of the clone carrying this TCR beta chain. This record belongs to a study of blood T cell repertoires in COVID-19. Study-wide background: Researchers got acute and convalescent COVID-19 samples from the United States, Italy and Spain. T cells, B-cell-depleted T cells, or PBMCs provided the cDNA or gDNA that served as material.

Original handling: Researchers report that nucleated cell counts were estimated from reference gene primer amplification. This table comes from immunoSEQ multiplex PCR, and its TCRdb copy is limited to in-frame clones, with some not included. Clone size and V and J calls were adopted from that table, with D and trimming inferred from the DNA. The table includes 150,000 to 180,000 clones, around 84% detected once. The sequence was obtained from a man older than 75 with acute or convalescent COVID-19. The sequenced sample consisted of peripheral blood.

The CDR3 loop reads CASSQGREKLFF. DNA of the CDR3: TGTGCCAGTAGTCAGGGCCGGGAAAAACTGTTTTTT. The V call is TRBV19, the J call TRBJ1-4, with a possible D match to TRBD1 (5 bases). V was trimmed by 5 bases and J by 8 bases, leaving 9 bases between them. CDR3 length equals 12 residues. The germline V gene encodes CDR1 LNHDA and CDR2 SQIVND (reference sequence).